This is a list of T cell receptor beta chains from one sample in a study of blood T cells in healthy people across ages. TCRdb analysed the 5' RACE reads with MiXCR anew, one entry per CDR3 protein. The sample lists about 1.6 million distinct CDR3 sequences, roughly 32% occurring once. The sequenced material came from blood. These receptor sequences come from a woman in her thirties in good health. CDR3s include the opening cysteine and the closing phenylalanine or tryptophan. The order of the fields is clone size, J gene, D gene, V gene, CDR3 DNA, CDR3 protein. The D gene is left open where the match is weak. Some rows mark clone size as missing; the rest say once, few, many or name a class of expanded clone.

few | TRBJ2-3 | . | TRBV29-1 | TGCAGCGTTAGGCAAGCCAGTAGCACAGATACGCAGTATTTT | CSVRQASSTDTQYF
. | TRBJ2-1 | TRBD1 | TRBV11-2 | TGTGCCAGCAACTTAGGACAGGGATCTTACTACAATGAGCAGTTCTTC | CASNLGQGSYYNEQFF
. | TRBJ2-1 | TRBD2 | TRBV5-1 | TGCGCCAGCAGCCCAGAGACGGGGGGGGGCCCCTACAATGAGCAGTTCTTC | CASSPETGGGPYNEQFF
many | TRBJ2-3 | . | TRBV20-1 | TGCAGTGCTACCCCTTTGGGTAGCGGATCCACAGATACGCAGTATTTT | CSATPLGSGSTDTQYF
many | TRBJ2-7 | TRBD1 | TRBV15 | TGTGCCACCAGCAGACAGGGGGCCTACGAGCAGTACTTC | CATSRQGAYEQYF
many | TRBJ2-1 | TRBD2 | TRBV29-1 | TGCAGCGTTGAACGGGGAGGGGTAGCCAGGGACAATGAGCAGTTCTTC | CSVERGGVARDNEQFF
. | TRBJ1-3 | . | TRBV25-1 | TGTGCCAGCAGTGAATCCGGCCGAAAATCCTCTGGAAACACCATATATTTT | CASSESGRKSSGNTIYF
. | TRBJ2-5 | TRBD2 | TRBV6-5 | TGTGCCAGCAGTTACTCGAGTCGGGGGGGTCAGCAGTACTTC | CASSYSSRGGQQYF
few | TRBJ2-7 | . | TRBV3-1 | TGTGCCAGCAGCCAAGGGACAAACTCCTACGAGCAGTACTTC | CASSQGTNSYEQYF
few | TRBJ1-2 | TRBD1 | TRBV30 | TGTGCCTGGATGGGGTTAGGGACAGGGGGTTTCGGCTACACCTTC | CAWMGLGTGGFGYTF
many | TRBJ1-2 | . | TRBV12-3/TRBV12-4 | TGTGCCAGCAGTTTGTGGGTCGGAGGCTACACCTTC | CASSLWVGGYTF
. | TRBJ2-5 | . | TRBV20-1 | TGCAGTGCTGGGAGACCTGAGGAGACCCAGTACTTC | CSAGRPEETQYF
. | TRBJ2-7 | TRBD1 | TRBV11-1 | TGTGCCAGCAGGGGGACAGGGCCGGCGGTGGCCGAGCAGTACTTC | CASRGTGPAVAEQYF
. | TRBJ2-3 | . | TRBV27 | TGTGCCAGCAGGGTGGACGTAATGACAGATACGCAGTATTTT | CASRVDVMTDTQYF
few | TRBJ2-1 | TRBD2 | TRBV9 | TGTGCCAGCAGCGAGGCTCTTAGCGGGAGGCATTACAATGAGCAGTTCTTC | CASSEALSGRHYNEQFF
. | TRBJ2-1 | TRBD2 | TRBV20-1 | TGCAGTGCTAGTTCGCTAGCGGGAGGATTGACGCAGTTCTTC | CSASSLAGGLTQFF
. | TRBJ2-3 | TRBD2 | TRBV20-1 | TGCAGTGCTAGGCCCCAAAGCGGGGGGATCACAGATACGCAGTATTTT | CSARPQSGGITDTQYF
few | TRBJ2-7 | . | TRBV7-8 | TGTGCCAGCAGCCAAGGGTGGGAGAGTTTATACGAGCAGTACTTC | CASSQGWESLYEQYF
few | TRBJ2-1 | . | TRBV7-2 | TGTGCCAGCAGCCCGAGGGGGACCTCGGGGCAGTTCTTC | CASSPRGTSGQFF
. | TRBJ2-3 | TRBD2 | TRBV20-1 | TGCAGTGCTAGAGATGCGGGGGGGTATGATGCTAGGGGAGATACGCAGTATTTT | CSARDAGGYDARGDTQYF
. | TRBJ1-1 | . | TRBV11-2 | TGTGCCAGCAGCTGGCTGTATAATGAAGCTTTCTTT | CASSWLYNEAFF
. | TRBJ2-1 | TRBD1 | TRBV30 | TGTGCCTGGAGTGCTGGACAGGGATACAATGAGCAGTTCTTC | CAWSAGQGYNEQFF
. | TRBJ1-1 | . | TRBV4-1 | TGCGCCAGCAGCCAAGTAATTGGGGGGGGGACTGAAGCTTTCTTT | CASSQVIGGGTEAFF
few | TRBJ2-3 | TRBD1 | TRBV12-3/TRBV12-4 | TGTGCCAGCAGTCCCAACAGGGGTATTAACACAGATACGCAGTATTTT | CASSPNRGINTDTQYF
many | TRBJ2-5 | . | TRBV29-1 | TGCAGCGTCATGGGACACCAAGAGACCCAGTACTTC | CSVMGHQETQYF
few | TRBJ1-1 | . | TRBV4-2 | TGTGCCAGCAGCCAAGATGCGTCGAGGGCTGCTGAAGCTTTCTTT | CASSQDASRAAEAFF
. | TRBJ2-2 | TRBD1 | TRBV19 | TGTGCCAGTATAAAGGGACAGGGTCACGGGGAGCTGTTTTTT | CASIKGQGHGELFF
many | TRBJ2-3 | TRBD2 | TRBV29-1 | TGCAGCGCCCCCACTAGCGGGGGGCCAGATACGCAGTATTTT | CSAPTSGGPDTQYF
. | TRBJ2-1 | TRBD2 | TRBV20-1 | TGCAGTGCCATGACTAGCTATAATGAGCAGTTCTTC | CSAMTSYNEQFF
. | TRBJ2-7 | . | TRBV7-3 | TGTGCCAGCAGCCCCGGAGTCGGGGACCACTACGAGCAGTACTTC | CASSPGVGDHYEQYF
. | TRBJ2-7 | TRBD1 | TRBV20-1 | TGCAGTGCGGCGACAGGGGGCCCCTACGAGCAGTACTTC | CSAATGGPYEQYF
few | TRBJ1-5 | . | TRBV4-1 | TGCGCCAGCAGACTGACAGCAAATAGCAATCAGCCCCAGCATTTT | CASRLTANSNQPQHF
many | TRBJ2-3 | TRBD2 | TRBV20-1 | TGCAGTGCTAGAATAGCGGGAGGAGGTGGAGATACGCAGTATTTT | CSARIAGGGGDTQYF
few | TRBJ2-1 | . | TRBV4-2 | TGTGCCAGCAGCCGCCTTTCCAAGTCCCCCTACAATGAGCAGTTCTTC | CASSRLSKSPYNEQFF
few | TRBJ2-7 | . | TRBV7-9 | TGTGCCAGCAGGGGTGAGAATCCCTACGAGCAGTACTTC | CASRGENPYEQYF
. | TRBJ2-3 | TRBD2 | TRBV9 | TGTGCCAGCAGTCTAGCGGGGGATAACACAGATACGCAGTATTTT | CASSLAGDNTDTQYF